These 4 T cell receptor beta chains originate from one sample sequenced in a study of shared clonotypes between healthy human individuals. The data were produced by immunoSEQ multiplex PCR, yet TCRdb's version contains in-frame clones alone and is incomplete. The table includes about 480,000 clones, 60% to 80% detected once. Sequencing was carried out using PBMCs. Receptor source: a woman aged 40 to 50 in good health. Some clones in this sample may be carry-over from other donors' samples.

The rearrangement uses TRBV4-3 and TRBJ2-4, with 7 bases lining up with TRBD1. The J segment lost 8 bases and the V segment lost 1 base, leaving 8 bases of the junction unmatched. CDR3 length: 15 residues. The V gene's germline CDR1 is LGHNA and CDR2 YSLEER. This CDR3 is CASSQVGGTVDIQYF. As DNA, the CDR3 is TGCGCCAGCAGCCAAGTAGGGGGCACGGTGGACATTCAGTACTTC.

Remarks on this clone: One end of the junction does not line up with germline, which may come from a read error. The CDR3 loop reads CASSTDSSSGSYDEQFF. In DNA form, the CDR3 reads TGTGCCAGCAGTACGGATTCTTCTAGCGGGAGCTACGATGAGCAGTTCTTC. This rearrangement joins TRBV2 to TRBJ2-1; 10 nucleotides agree with TRBD2. The CDR3 has 17 residues. Germline V gene data show CDR1 as SNHLY and CDR2 as FYNNEI.

With respect to this clone: Other DNA sequences in the sample encode the same CDR3. The rearrangement links TRBV11-2 to TRBJ2-7; D not certain. The V and J ends lost 0 bases and 2 bases respectively, with 8 bases between them. The CDR3 loop spans 14 amino acids. The germline CDR1 and CDR2 sequences are SGHAT and FQNNGV. The CDR3 DNA reads as TGTGCCAGCAGCTTAGATTCGGGTACCTACGAGCAGTACTTC. It encodes CASSLDSGTYEQYF.

V is TRBV4-2 and J is TRBJ2-5, with 8 bases matching TRBD2. This CDR3 has 16 residues. The V segment lost 0 bases and the J segment 4 bases; nucleotides outside the gene matches: 7. Germline CDR1 LGHNA, CDR2 YNFKEQ. CDR3 loop: CASSQDPLLAAETQYF. CDR3 nucleotides: TGTGCCAGCAGCCAAGATCCCCTACTAGCGGCAGAGACCCAGTACTTC.